This entry lists 22 T cell receptor beta chains sequenced from one sample in a study of blood T cell repertoires in COVID-19. Data came from immunoSEQ multiplex PCR; TCRdb stores just in-frame clones and leaves some out. The profile shows 220,000 or so clones, 85% to 90% of them singletons. Specimen: PBMCs or T cells enriched from blood (not recorded which). Receptors were obtained from a woman in her forties or fifties with acute COVID-19.

The chain has TRBV2 and TRBJ2-1, with 10 bases matching TRBD2. The CDR3 length is 15 residues. Germline V gives CDR1 SNHLY, CDR2 FYNNEI. The V segment lost 5 bases and the J segment 8 bases; nucleotides outside the gene matches: 9. The CDR3 coding sequence is TGTGCCAGCAGTCATAGCGGGAGGCCCATGCATGAGCAGTTCTTC. This codes for CASSHSGRPMHEQFF.

This chain joins TRBV29-1 and TRBJ2-3; TRBD2 matches at 8 bases. Germline V gene sequence: CDR1 SQVTM, CDR2 ANQGSEA. The CDR3 is 13 amino acids. V dropped 7 bases and J dropped 2; count of bases not matched to a gene: 5. DNA for the CDR3: TGCAGCGCCCGACTAGCGCTCACAGATACGCAGTATTTT. Its protein product is CSARLALTDTQYF.

The rearrangement uses TRBV7-9 and TRBJ1-6; 9 nucleotides align to TRBD1. Per the germline V gene, CDR1 is SEHNR and CDR2 is FQNEAQ (reference sequence). The V and J ends lost 1 base and 10 bases, in that order; junction bases with no gene match: 5. This CDR3 spans 15 amino acids. The CDR3 loop is CASSLGWDRASPLHF. The CDR3 DNA reads TGTGCCAGCAGCTTAGGCTGGGACAGGGCCTCACCCCTCCACTTT. The full variable domain, its missing parts supplied by reference TRBV7-9 and TRBJ1-6, is DTGVSQNPRHKITKRGQNVTFRCDPISEHNRLYWYRQTLGQGPEFLTYFQNEAQLEKSRLLSDRFSAERPKGSFSTLEIQRTEQGDSAMYLCASSLGWDRASPLHFGNGTRLTVT.

This clone was seen once. The chain has TRBV27 and TRBJ1-1; D uncertain. Germline V gene sequence: CDR1 MNHEY, CDR2 SMNVEV (reference sequence). The V end lost 9 bases, the J end lost 1 base, and 15 bases lay between the germline ends. This CDR3 has 14 residues. CDR3: CASQQEGWNTEAFF. The CDR3 coding sequence is TGTGCCAGTCAGCAGGAGGGTTGGAACACTGAAGCTTTCTTT.

The chain recombines TRBV27 with TRBJ2-7; D perhaps matches TRBD2 (5 bases). Germline values: CDR1 MNHEY, CDR2 SMNVEV (reference sequence). V was shortened by 9 bases and J by 6 bases, with 12 bases between the two germline ends. The CDR3 has 11 amino acids. The CDR3 region is CASGSRGEQYF. The CDR3, as DNA: TGTGCCAGTGGATCTCGGGGCGAGCAGTACTTC.

The V call is TRBV27, the J call TRBJ2-1; 12 bases fit TRBD2. The germline V gene encodes CDR1 MNHEY and CDR2 SMNVEV (reference sequence). The trim removed 0 bases at V and 7 bases at J, leaving 16 bases unmatched. This CDR3 has 20 residues. The CDR3 loop is CASSLSTPTLAGGPGNEQFF. CDR3 bases: TGTGCCAGCAGTTTATCGACCCCAACTCTAGCGGGAGGGCCGGGAAATGAGCAGTTCTTC.

The chain links TRBV4-2 to TRBJ1-2, with D possibly matching TRBD1 (6 bases). Germline V gene lookup returns CDR1 LGHNA and CDR2 YNFKEQ. Trimming left V 1 base short and J 7 bases short, with 16 bases between. The CDR3 covers 15 residues. For the CDR3, the DNA is TGTGCCAGCAGCCAAGCGGGGCCTGGGGGCAGTGGCTACACCTTC. This translates into CASSQAGPGGSGYTF.

This chain joins TRBV6-5 and TRBJ1-3; D might be TRBD1 (5 bases). The CDR3 loop spans 16 amino acids. CDR1 MNHEY and CDR2 SVGAGI come from the germline V gene. V gave up 0 bases and J gave up 2 bases, with 11 bases separating them. This CDR3 is CASSYSGGATGNTIYF. The CDR3 nucleotides read TGTGCCAGCAGTTACTCTGGAGGGGCGACTGGAAACACCATATATTTT.

The gene calls are TRBV28 and TRBJ1-5; no definite D call. Germline assignment: CDR1 MDHEN and CDR2 SYDVKM. V lost 8 bases to trimming and J lost 0 bases, with 11 bases between them. The CDR3 is made up of 14 amino acids. CDR3 sequence reads: CASFTTPSNQPQHF. The CDR3 bases are TGTGCCAGCTTTACTACCCCTAGCAATCAGCCCCAGCATTTT. Full variable domain (rest looked up from reference TRBV28 and TRBJ1-5): DVKVTQSSRYLVKRTGEKVFLECVQDMDHENMFWYRQDPGLGLRLIYFSYDVKMKEKGDIPEGYSVSREKKERFSLILESASTNQTSMYLCASFTTPSNQPQHFGDGTRLSIL.

V and J are TRBV9 and TRBJ1-3; the match to TRBD1 covers 10 bases. V dropped 2 bases and J dropped 8; count of bases not matched to a gene: 7. This CDR3 region has 15 residues. The germline V gene encodes CDR1 SGDLS and CDR2 YYNGEE. The CDR3: CASSVAGTGADTIYF. In DNA, the CDR3 is TGTGCCAGCAGCGTCGCCGGGACAGGGGCGGACACCATATATTTT.

The chain couples TRBV27 to TRBJ2-7; 11 bases line up with TRBD2. After removal of 4 bases from V and 2 bases from J, the junction contained 7 bases not matched to a gene. The CDR3 contains 16 residues. The germline CDR1 and CDR2 sequences are MNHEY and SMNVEV (reference sequence). The chain's CDR3 is CASSSPGTSGTYEQYF. The CDR3 bases are TGTGCCAGCAGTTCCCCCGGGACTAGCGGCACCTACGAGCAGTACTTC.

J is TRBJ2-3 and V is TRBV9; D remains unclear. This CDR3 is 16 amino acids long. Trimming pared 0 bases from V and 1 base from J, leaving 12 bases between. Germline CDR1 and CDR2: SGDLS and YYNGEE. In DNA, the CDR3 is TGTGCCAGCAGCGTAGGGGCCGCGTCCGGCACAGATACGCAGTATTTT. As protein: CASSVGAASGTDTQYF.

This clone is a singleton in its sample. This chain links TRBV19 with TRBJ1-1, with 7 positions matching TRBD1. Per germline, CDR1 LNHDA and CDR2 SQIVND (reference sequence). The CDR3 totals 11 residues. Germline trimming cut 9 bases from V and 8 bases from J; bases unmatched to any gene: 6. The CDR3 protein is CASGWGQEAFF. CDR3 sequence (DNA): TGTGCCAGCGGTTGGGGACAGGAAGCTTTCTTT.

The chain recombines TRBV6-5 with TRBJ1-2; the match to TRBD1 covers 7 bases. CDR3 length: 14 residues. The germline V gene encodes CDR1 MNHEY and CDR2 SVGAGI. J was trimmed by 3 bases and V by 10 bases; bases with no gene match: 11. The CDR3: CATHPGTAYYGYTF. CDR3 sequence (DNA): TGTGCCACCCACCCCGGGACAGCTTACTATGGCTACACCTTC.

The chain recombines TRBV7-2 with TRBJ2-7; TRBD1 aligns across 8 bases. Germline CDR1 reads SGHTA; CDR2 reads FQGNSA. The CDR3 covers 14 residues. With 4 bases clipped from V and 5 bases from J, the junction kept 7 bases outside the gene matches. CDR3 bases: TGTGCCAGCAGCTCGCAGGGGGCTTTCAACGAGCAGTACTTC. Residues: CASSSQGAFNEQYF.

V usage is TRBV2 and J usage is TRBJ2-5; 9 nucleotides agree with TRBD1. V trimming: 3 bases; J trimming: 5 bases; junction bases outside the gene matches: 7. This CDR3 is built from 15 residues. CDR1 is SNHLY and CDR2 is FYNNEI in the germline V gene. In DNA form, the CDR3 reads TGTGCCAGCAGTGATAGACAGGGGGTCGTGGAGACCCAGTACTTC. As protein: CASSDRQGVVETQYF.

This sequence joins TRBV12-3 or TRBV12-4 and TRBJ2-5, with a possible D match to TRBD1 (6 bases). Deletions cut 5 bases from V and 8 bases from J, with 12 bases between. The CDR3 covers 12 residues. CDR3: CASSRLQGTQYF. As DNA, the CDR3 is TGTGCCAGCAGTCGACTACAGGGAACCCAGTACTTC.

The rearrangement uses TRBV7-7 and TRBJ1-3; 9 nucleotides line up with TRBD1. CDR1 and CDR2 (germline): SSHAT, FNYEAQ (reference sequence). There are 15 residues in the CDR3. The V gene end was trimmed by 5 bases and the J gene end by 2 bases; junction bases not matched to a gene: 4. The CDR3 sequence is CASSAGTGTGNTIYF. DNA for the CDR3: TGTGCCAGCAGCGCCGGGACAGGGACTGGAAACACCATATATTTT.

The rearrangement links TRBV28 to TRBJ1-1, with D perhaps TRBD1 (6 bases). V was shortened by 7 bases and J by 3 bases, with 12 bases between the two germline ends. Germline V CDR1 and CDR2: MDHEN, SYDVKM. This CDR3 is 13 amino acids long. The CDR3 sequence: CASILGGDTEAFF. CDR3 DNA: TGTGCCAGCATCCTAGGGGGGGACACTGAAGCTTTCTTT.

This rearrangement joins TRBV5-1 to TRBJ2-5; 8 bases align to TRBD2. The CDR3 spans 15 residues. The germline V gene has CDR1 SGHRS and CDR2 YFSETQ. With V trimmed by 4 bases and J by 5 bases, 10 bases remained unmatched. In DNA, the CDR3 is TGCGCCAGCAGCCACGGGAGGGGAGGCGGGGAGACCCAGTACTTC. This encodes CASSHGRGGGETQYF.

V gene TRBV18 combines with J gene TRBJ1-2; 11 bases match TRBD1. V lost 4 bases, J lost 5 bases, and 3 bases stayed unmatched. The CDR3 sequence is 14 residues long. CDR1 KGHSH and CDR2 LQKENI come from the germline V gene. The CDR3 protein is CASSRGQGVYGYTF. In nucleotides, the CDR3 is TGTGCCAGCTCACGGGGACAGGGGGTGTATGGCTACACCTTC.

CDR3: CAWSVRASGGYEQYF. The CDR3 DNA reads TGTGCCTGGAGTGTCAGAGCTAGCGGGGGGTACGAGCAGTACTTC. The rearrangement links TRBV30 to TRBJ2-7; 11 positions agree with TRBD2. V trimming: 0 bases; J trimming: 4 bases; junction bases outside the gene matches: 5. The germline gives CDR1 GTSNPN, CDR2 SVGIG (reference sequence). There are 15 residues in the CDR3.